This is a list of T cell receptor beta chains from one sample in a study of shared clonotypes between healthy human individuals. Libraries were prepared by immunoSEQ multiplex PCR; TCRdb keeps only in-frame clonotypes and omits some of them. Of a few million clones listed, more than 85% are singletons. The sequencing input was naive CD4+ T cells from PBMCs. The receptors originated from a man in his late teens or twenties in good health. Some clones in this sample may be carry-over from other donors' samples. The CDR3 runs from the conserved cysteine through the conserved F or W. Clone size appears in some rows only: once, few, many, or a class for an expanded clone.

V gene	J gene	clone size	CDR3 protein
TRBV10-2	TRBJ2-2	-	CASSAQGSAGELFF
TRBV5-4	TRBJ2-2	-	CASSLNVGRGAAGELFF
TRBV5-4	TRBJ1-2	-	CASSSQGNYDYTF
TRBV11-1	TRBJ2-7	-	CASSSPGQANEQYF
TRBV27	TRBJ2-7	-	CATSGTGGYEQYF
TRBV7-9	TRBJ1-5	-	CASSITGAGGHSNQPQHF
TRBV7-2	TRBJ2-7	-	CASSLGLAGLYEQYF
TRBV6-5	TRBJ2-3	-	CASRLAGVKDTQYF
TRBV7-3	TRBJ2-3	-	CASSLTKAGRADTQYF
TRBV28	TRBJ1-1	once	CASSLIHTEAFF
TRBV5-1	TRBJ2-6	-	CASDSSGANVLTF
TRBV5-1	TRBJ2-1	-	CASSLLNALGDNEQFF
TRBV7-9	TRBJ2-7	-	CASSVSGLSYEQYF
TRBV11-3	TRBJ1-1	-	CASSSSGGNTEAFF
TRBV18	TRBJ2-7	-	CASSPPGGTRNPYEQYF
TRBV19	TRBJ1-2	-	CASSIDTGNYGYTF
TRBV7-9	TRBJ2-7	-	CASRPTETYEQYF
TRBV9	TRBJ2-1	-	CASSAGPHNEQFF
TRBV5-1	TRBJ2-3	-	CASSLDRQGGDTQYF
TRBV20-1	TRBJ1-1	-	CSADGLTEAFF
TRBV7-3	TRBJ1-2	-	CASSLGGANYGYTF
TRBV5-1	TRBJ2-5	-	CASSHLAGEETQYF
TRBV28	TRBJ2-7	-	CASSYGGSYEQYF
TRBV29-1	TRBJ2-7	-	CSVEGSGQVPYEQYF
TRBV28	TRBJ2-7	-	CASSLPDATLEQYF
TRBV6-5	TRBJ2-1	-	CASSVTSPPYNEQFF
TRBV5-1	TRBJ2-3	-	CASVSGPSTDTQYF
TRBV5-1	TRBJ2-3	-	CASSLVTGTTTDTQYF
TRBV7-3	TRBJ2-1	-	CASSPVAGYAYNEQFF
TRBV28	TRBJ1-2	-	CASRSGRFYGYTF
TRBV18	TRBJ2-7	-	CASSPPGHQAYEQYF
TRBV5-1	TRBJ2-1	once	CASSFRDRGNEQFF